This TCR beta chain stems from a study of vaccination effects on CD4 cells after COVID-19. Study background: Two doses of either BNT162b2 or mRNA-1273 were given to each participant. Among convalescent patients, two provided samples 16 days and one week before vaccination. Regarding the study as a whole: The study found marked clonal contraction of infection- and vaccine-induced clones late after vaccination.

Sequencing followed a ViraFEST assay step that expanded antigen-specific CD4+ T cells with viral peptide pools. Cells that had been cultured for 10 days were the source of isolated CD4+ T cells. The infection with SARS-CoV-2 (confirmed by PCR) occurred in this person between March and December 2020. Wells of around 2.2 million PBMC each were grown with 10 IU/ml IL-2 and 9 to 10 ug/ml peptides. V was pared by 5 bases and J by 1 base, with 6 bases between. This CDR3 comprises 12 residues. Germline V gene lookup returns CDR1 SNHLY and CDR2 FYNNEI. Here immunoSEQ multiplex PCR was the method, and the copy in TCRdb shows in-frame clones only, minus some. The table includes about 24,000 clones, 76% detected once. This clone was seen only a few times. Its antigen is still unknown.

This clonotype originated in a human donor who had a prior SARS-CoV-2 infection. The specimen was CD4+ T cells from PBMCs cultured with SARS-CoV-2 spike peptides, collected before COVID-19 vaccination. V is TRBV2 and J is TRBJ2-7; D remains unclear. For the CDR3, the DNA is TGTGCCAGCAGTCAACCTTCCTACGAGCAGTACTTC. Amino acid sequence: CASSQPSYEQYF.